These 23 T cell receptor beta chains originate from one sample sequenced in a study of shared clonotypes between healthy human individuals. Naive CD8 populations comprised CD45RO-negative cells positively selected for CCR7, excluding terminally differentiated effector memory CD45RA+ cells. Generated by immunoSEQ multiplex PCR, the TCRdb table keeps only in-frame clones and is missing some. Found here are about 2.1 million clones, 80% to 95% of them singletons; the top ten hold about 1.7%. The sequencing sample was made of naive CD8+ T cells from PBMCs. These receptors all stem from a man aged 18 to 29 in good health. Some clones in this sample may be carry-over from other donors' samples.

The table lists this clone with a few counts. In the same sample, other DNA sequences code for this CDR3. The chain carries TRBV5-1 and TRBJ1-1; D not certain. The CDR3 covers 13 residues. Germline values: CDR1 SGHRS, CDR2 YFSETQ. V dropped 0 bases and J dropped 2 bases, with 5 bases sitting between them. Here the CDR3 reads CASSLGGNTEAFF. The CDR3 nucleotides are TGCGCCAGCAGCTTGGGCGGAAACACTGAAGCTTTCTTT.

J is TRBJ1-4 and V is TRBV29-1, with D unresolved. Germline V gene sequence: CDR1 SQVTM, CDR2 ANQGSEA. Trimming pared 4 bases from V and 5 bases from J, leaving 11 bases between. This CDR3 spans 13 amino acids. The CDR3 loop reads CSVALGPNEKLFF. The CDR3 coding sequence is TGCAGCGTTGCTCTAGGGCCCAATGAAAAACTGTTTTTT.

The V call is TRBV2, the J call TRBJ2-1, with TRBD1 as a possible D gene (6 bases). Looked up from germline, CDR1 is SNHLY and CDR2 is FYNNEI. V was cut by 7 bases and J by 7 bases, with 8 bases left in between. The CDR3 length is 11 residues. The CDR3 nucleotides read TGTGCCAGCAATCAGGGGAATGAGCAGTTCTTC. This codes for CASNQGNEQFF.

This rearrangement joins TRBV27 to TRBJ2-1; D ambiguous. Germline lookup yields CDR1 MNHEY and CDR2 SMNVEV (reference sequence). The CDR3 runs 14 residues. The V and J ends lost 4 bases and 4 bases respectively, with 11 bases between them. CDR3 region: CASSSTAPYNEQFF. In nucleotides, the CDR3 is TGTGCCAGCAGTTCGACGGCGCCTTACAATGAGCAGTTCTTC.

The CDR3 is CASSVSGGYPYEQYF. DNA for the CDR3: TGTGCCAGCAGCGTAAGCGGAGGGTATCCCTACGAGCAGTACTTC. The chain combines TRBV9 with TRBJ2-7; TRBD2 might be the D (6 bases). V was shortened by 1 base and J by 2 bases, with 13 bases between the two germline ends. The CDR3 is 15 amino acids. CDR1 is SGDLS and CDR2 is YYNGEE in the germline V gene.

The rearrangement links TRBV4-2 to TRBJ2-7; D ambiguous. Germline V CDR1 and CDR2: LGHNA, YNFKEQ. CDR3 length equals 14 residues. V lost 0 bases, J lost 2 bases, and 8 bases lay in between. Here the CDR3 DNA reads TGTGCCAGCAGCCAAGATGGCGCGGCCTACGAGCAGTACTTC. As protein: CASSQDGAAYEQYF.

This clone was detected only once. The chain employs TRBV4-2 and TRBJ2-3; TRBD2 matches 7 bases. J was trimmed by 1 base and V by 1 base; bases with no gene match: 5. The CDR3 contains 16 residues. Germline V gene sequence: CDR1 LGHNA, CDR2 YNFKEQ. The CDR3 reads CASSQGVGGGTDTQYF. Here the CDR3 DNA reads TGTGCCAGCAGCCAAGGGGTGGGAGGGGGCACAGATACGCAGTATTTT.

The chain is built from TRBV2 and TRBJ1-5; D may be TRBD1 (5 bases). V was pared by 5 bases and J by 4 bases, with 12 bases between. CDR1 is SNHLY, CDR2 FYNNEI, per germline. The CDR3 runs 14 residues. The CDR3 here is CASSMAGRNQPQHF. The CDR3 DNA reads TGTGCCAGCAGTATGGCAGGGAGGAATCAGCCCCAGCATTTT.

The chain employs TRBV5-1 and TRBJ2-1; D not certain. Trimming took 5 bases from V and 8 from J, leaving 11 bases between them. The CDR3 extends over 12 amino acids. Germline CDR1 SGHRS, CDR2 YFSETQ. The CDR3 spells CASRGSTYEQFF. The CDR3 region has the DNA TGCGCCAGCAGGGGATCTACCTATGAGCAGTTCTTC.

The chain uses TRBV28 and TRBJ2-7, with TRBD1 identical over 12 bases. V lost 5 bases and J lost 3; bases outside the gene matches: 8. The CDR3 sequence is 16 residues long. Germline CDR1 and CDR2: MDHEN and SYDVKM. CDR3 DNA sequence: TGTGCCAGCAGTCCATCCCGGGACAGGGGGCTCTACGAGCAGTACTTC. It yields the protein CASSPSRDRGLYEQYF.

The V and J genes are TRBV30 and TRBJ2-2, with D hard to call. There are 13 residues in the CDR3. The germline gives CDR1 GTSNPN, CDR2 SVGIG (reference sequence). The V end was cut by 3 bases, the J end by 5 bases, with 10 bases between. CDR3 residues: CAWSETRTGELFF. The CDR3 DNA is TGTGCCTGGAGCGAGACTCGTACCGGGGAGCTGTTTTTT.

CDR3 sequence (DNA): TGTGCCAGCAGCCTCACAGGGCGCAATCAGCCCCAGCATTTT. This encodes CASSLTGRNQPQHF. The chain carries TRBV5-6 and TRBJ1-5; D perhaps matches TRBD1 (6 bases). Germline values: CDR1 SGHDT, CDR2 YYEEEE. Trimming removed 4 bases at V and 2 bases at J, with 10 bases between. The CDR3 sequence is 14 residues long.

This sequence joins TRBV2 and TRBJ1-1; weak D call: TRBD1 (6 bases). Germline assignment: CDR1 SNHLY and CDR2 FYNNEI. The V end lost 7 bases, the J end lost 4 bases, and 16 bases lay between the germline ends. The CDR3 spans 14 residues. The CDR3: CASMGGAVSTEAFF. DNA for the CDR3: TGTGCCAGCATGGGGGGGGCGGTAAGCACTGAAGCTTTCTTT.

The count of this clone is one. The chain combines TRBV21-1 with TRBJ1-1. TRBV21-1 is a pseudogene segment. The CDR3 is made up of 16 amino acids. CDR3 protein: CASSKDLGRGGTEAFF. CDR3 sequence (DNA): TGTGCCAGCAGCAAAGACTTAGGCAGGGGAGGCACTGAAGCTTTCTTT.

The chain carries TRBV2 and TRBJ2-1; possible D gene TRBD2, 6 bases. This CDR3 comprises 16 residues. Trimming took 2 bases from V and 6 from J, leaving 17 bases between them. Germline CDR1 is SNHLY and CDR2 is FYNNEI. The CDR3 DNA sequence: TGTGCCAGCAGTGAACTCGTAGCGGAAGGGACCAATGAGCAGTTCTTC. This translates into CASSELVAEGTNEQFF. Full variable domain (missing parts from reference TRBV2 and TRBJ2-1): EPEVTQTPSHQVTQMGQEVILRCVPISNHLYFYWYRQILGQKVEFLVSFYNNEISEKSEIFDDQFSVERPDGSNFTLKIRSTKLEDSAMYFCASSELVAEGTNEQFFGPGTRLTVL.

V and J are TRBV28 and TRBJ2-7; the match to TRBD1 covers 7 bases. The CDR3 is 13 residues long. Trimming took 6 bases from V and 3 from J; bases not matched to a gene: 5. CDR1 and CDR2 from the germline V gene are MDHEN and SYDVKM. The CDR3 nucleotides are TGTGCCAGCAGCTATGGGACAGACTACGAGCAGTACTTC. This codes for CASSYGTDYEQYF.

CDR3 in DNA: TGTGCCAGCAGTTTTGGCGAGGGCGACGAGCAGTACTTC. Translating it yields CASSFGEGDEQYF. The chain links TRBV28 to TRBJ2-7; TRBD2 might be the D (5 bases). This CDR3 comprises 13 residues. V was cut by 3 bases and J by 5 bases, with 11 bases left in between. Germline loops: CDR1 MDHEN, CDR2 SYDVKM.

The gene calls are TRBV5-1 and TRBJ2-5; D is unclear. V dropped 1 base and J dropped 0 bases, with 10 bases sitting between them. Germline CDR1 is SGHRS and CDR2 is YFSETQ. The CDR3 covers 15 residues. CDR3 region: CASSLFSRDQETQYF. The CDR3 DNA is TGCGCCAGCAGCTTGTTTTCCAGAGACCAAGAGACCCAGTACTTC.

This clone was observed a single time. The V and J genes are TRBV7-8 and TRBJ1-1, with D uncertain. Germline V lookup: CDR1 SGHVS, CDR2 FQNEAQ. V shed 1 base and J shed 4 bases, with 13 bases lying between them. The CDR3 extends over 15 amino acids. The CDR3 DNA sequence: TGTGCCAGCAGCTTAGTGGAGGTTTCGGGCACTGAAGCTTTCTTT. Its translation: CASSLVEVSGTEAFF.

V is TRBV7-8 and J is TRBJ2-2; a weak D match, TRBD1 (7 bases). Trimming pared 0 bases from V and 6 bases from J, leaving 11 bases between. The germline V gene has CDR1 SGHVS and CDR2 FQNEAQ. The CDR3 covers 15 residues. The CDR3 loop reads CASSLAGGGPGELFF. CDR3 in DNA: TGTGCCAGCAGCTTAGCTGGAGGGGGCCCCGGGGAGCTGTTTTTT.

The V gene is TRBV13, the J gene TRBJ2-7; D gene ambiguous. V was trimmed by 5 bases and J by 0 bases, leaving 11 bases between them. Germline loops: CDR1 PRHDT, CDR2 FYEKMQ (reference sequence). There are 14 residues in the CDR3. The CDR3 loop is CASSPSHSSYEQYF. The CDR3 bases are TGTGCCAGCAGCCCTAGTCATTCCTCCTACGAGCAGTACTTC.

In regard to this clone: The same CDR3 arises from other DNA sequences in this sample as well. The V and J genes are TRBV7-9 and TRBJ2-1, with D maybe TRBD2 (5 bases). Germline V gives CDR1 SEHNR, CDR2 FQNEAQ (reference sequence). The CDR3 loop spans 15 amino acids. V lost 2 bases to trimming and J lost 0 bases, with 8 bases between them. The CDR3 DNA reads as TGTGCCAGCAGCTTAAGTGGGAGCTCCTACAATGAGCAGTTCTTC. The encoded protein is CASSLSGSSYNEQFF. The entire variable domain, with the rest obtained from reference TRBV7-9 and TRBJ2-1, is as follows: DTGVSQNPRHKITKRGQNVTFRCDPISEHNRLYWYRQTLGQGPEFLTYFQNEAQLEKSRLLSDRFSAERPKGSFSTLEIQRTEQGDSAMYLCASSLSGSSYNEQFFGPGTRLTVL.

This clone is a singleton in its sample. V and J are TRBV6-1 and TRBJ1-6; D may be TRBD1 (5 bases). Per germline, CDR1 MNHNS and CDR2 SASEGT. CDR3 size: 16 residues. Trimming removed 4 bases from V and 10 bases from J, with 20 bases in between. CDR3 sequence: CASSGIRTGEGSPLHF. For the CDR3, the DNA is TGTGCCAGCAGTGGGATCCGGACGGGGGAAGGGTCACCCCTCCACTTT.